The T cell receptor (beta chain) described here comes from a study of cytomegalovirus exposure and HLA in healthy donors. Donors were ostensibly healthy at sampling, although undocumented immune exposures were probable. Comments on this clone: Antigen unknown.

General study findings and limits: There were reportedly fewer N-insertions in an Asian-associated ancestry cluster than the approximately 640-donor mean, in a later analysis. Follow-up analysis found HLA locus-dependent TCR association rates, highest for DRB1 and lowest for HLA-C.

The PCR contained 60 Vbeta and 13 Jbeta primers. Sequencing was performed with immunoSEQ multiplex PCR; in TCRdb, only in-frame clones are kept and a portion is missing. The sample holds about 35,000 clones, 75% to 90% seen once. The clonotype was recovered from a male donor in good health and CMV-seronegative. Sequenced sample: PBMCs.

The CDR3: CASSPRLAGALEQYF. CDR3 nucleotides: TGTGCCAGCAGCCCGAGACTAGCGGGAGCTCTCGAGCAGTACTTC. This rearrangement joins TRBV7-2 to TRBJ2-7, with 12 positions matching TRBD2. J was trimmed by 6 bases and V by 5 bases; bases with no gene match: 8. In germline, CDR1 is SGHTA, CDR2 FQGNSA. CDR3 length: 15 residues. Full variable domain (rest looked up from reference TRBV7-2 and TRBJ2-7): GAGVSQSPSNKVTEKGKDVELRCDPISGHTALYWYRQSLGQGLEFLIYFQGNSAPDKSGLPSDRFSAERTGGSVSTLTIQRTQQEDSAVYLCASSPRLAGALEQYFGPGTRLTVT.